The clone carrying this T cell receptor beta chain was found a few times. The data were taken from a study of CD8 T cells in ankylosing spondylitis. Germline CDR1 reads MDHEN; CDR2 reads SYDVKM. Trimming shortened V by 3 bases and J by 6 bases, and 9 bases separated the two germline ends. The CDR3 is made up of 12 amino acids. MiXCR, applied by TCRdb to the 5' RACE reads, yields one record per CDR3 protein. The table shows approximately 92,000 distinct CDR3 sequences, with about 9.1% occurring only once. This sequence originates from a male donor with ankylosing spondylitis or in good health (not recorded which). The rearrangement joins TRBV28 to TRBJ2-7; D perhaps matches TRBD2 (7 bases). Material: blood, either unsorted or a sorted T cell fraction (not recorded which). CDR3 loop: CASSLGGREQYF. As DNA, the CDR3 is TGTGCCAGCAGTTTGGGGGGGCGCGAGCAGTACTTC.